Below are 10 T cell receptor beta chains sequenced from a single sample in a study of control samples from healthy donors and cancer patients. The method was immunoSEQ multiplex PCR; TCRdb's version includes in-frame clones alone and lacks a portion of them. The sample contains about 130,000 clones, more than 90% of which appear only once. Sequencing used blood. The receptors were gathered from a man aged 18 to 30 in good health.

A note on this clone: This same CDR3 is encoded by further DNA sequences in the sample. The chain uses TRBV4-1 and TRBJ2-5; D remains ambiguous. V lost 3 bases to trimming and J lost 2 bases, with 16 bases between them. CDR3 length: 16 amino acids. Germline V lookup: CDR1 MGHRA, CDR2 YSYEKL. The CDR3 region is CASSQGERWGQETQYF. In nucleotides, the CDR3 is TGCGCCAGCAGCCAGGGTGAGAGATGGGGACAAGAGACCCAGTACTTC.

The chain links TRBV4-1 to TRBJ2-1; either TRBD1 or TRBD2 may fit D (5 bases each). Looked up from germline, CDR1 is MGHRA and CDR2 is YSYEKL. The CDR3 sequence is 15 residues long. Trimming took 2 bases from V and 3 from J, leaving 11 bases between them. Here the CDR3 reads CASSQIGANYNEQFF. DNA of the CDR3: TGCGCCAGCAGCCAAATCGGGGCCAACTACAATGAGCAGTTCTTC.

The rearrangement uses TRBV3-1 (or the pseudogene TRBV3-2) and TRBJ2-5, with a tentative D call TRBD2 (6 bases). Germline assignment: CDR1 LGHDT and CDR2 YNNKEL (reference sequence). Trimming cost V 7 bases and J 1 base, with 13 bases left between them. The CDR3 is 14 amino acids. CDR3 nucleotides: TGTGCCAGCACCCCGGGGGAGATCCAAGAGACCCAGTACTTC. As protein: CASTPGEIQETQYF.

V is TRBV10-2 and J is TRBJ2-2; D is perhaps TRBD2 (6 bases). The V gene's germline CDR1 is WSHSY and CDR2 SAAADI. The CDR3 contains 18 residues. The V gene lost 4 bases and the J gene lost 0 bases, with 18 bases spanning the gap. The chain's CDR3 is CASSADGTPHANTGELFF. Written as DNA, the CDR3 is TGCGCCAGCAGTGCGGATGGGACTCCTCACGCGAACACCGGGGAGCTGTTTTTT.

This clone was observed a single time. The rearrangement joins TRBV11-2 to TRBJ1-6; D not certain. Germline loops: CDR1 SGHAT, CDR2 FQNNGV. The V end was cut by 6 bases, the J end by 9 bases, with 21 bases between. The length of the CDR3 is 16 residues. The CDR3 region has the DNA TGTGCCAGCAGGGATCGTTCGGGATTAAGGGCTTCACCCCTCCACTTT. Protein product: CASRDRSGLRASPLHF. The variable domain in full, with the rest retrieved from reference TRBV11-2 and TRBJ1-6, is EAGVAQSPRYKIIEKRQSVAFWCNPISGHATLYWYQQILGQGPKLLIQFQNNGVVDDSQLPKDRFSAERLKGVDSTLKIQPAKLEDSAVYLCASRDRSGLRASPLHFGNGTRLTVT.

This clone was picked up a small number of times. The rearrangement links TRBV6-5 to TRBJ2-5; possibly TRBD1 for D (7 bases). The CDR3 runs to 14 residues. Germline CDR1 and CDR2: MNHEY and SVGAGI. Trimming cost V 5 bases and J 5 bases, with 15 bases left between them. CDR3 in DNA: TGTGCCAGCAGTATGACAGGGAGCGGGGAGACCCAGTACTTC. It encodes CASSMTGSGETQYF.

This rearrangement joins TRBV19 to TRBJ1-5; TRBD1 aligns across 7 bases. The germline V gene encodes CDR1 LNHDA and CDR2 SQIVND (reference sequence). V shed 5 bases and J 1 base; nucleotides not matched to a gene: 8. The CDR3 consists of 16 residues. The CDR3 DNA is TGTGCCAGTAGTTTATACAGGGGCCCGAGCAATCAGCCCCAGCATTTT. It encodes CASSLYRGPSNQPQHF. The variable domain in full, with the rest retrieved from reference TRBV19 and TRBJ1-5, is DGGITQSPKYLFRKEGQNVTLSCEQNLNHDAMYWYRQDPGQGLRLIYYSQIVNDFQKGDIAEGYSVSREKKESFPLTVTSAQKNPTAFYLCASSLYRGPSNQPQHFGDGTRLSIL.

The CDR3 sequence: CASSPRTGGYGYTF. DNA of the CDR3: TGCGCCAGCAGCCCTAGGACAGGGGGCTACGGCTACACCTTC. This chain uses TRBV5-1 with TRBJ1-2; 11 positions agree with TRBD1. V shed 4 bases, J shed 8 bases, and the junction held 7 bases outside the gene matches. The germline CDR1 and CDR2 sequences are SGHRS and YFSETQ. The CDR3 is 14 amino acids.

The chain is built from TRBV9 and TRBJ2-3; D is undetermined. The length of the CDR3 is 14 residues. V lost 0 bases and J 1 base, leaving 6 bases between the germline ends. Germline V gene data show CDR1 as SGDLS and CDR2 as YYNGEE. This CDR3 is CASSVDARTDTQYF. In DNA, the CDR3 is TGTGCCAGCAGCGTAGACGCTCGCACAGATACGCAGTATTTT.

The chain employs TRBV5-5 and TRBJ1-1; no definite D call. In germline, CDR1 is SGHKS, CDR2 YYEKEE (reference sequence). The CDR3 runs to 13 residues. V shed 0 bases and J shed 1 base, with 4 bases lying between them. The CDR3 reads CASSLGGNTEAFF. The DNA for the CDR3 is TGTGCCAGCAGCTTGGGGGGGAACACTGAAGCTTTCTTT. The full variable domain, rest sourced from reference TRBV5-5 and TRBJ1-1, is DAGVTQSPTHLIKTRGQQVTLRCSPISGHKSVSWYQQVLGQGPQFIFQYYEKEERGRGNFPDRFSARQFPNYSSELNVNALLLGDSALYLCASSLGGNTEAFFGQGTRLTVV.